The rows below give T cell receptor beta chains drawn from one sample of a study of blood T cell repertoires in COVID-19. Sequenced by immunoSEQ multiplex PCR; TCRdb stores in-frame clones only, minus some. The sample holds some 300,000 clones, more than 75% seen once. Source material: PBMCs or T cells enriched from blood (not recorded which). These receptors came from a woman younger than 45 who had recovered from COVID-19. Each CDR3 is given with its conserved first and last residue. A D gene is named only where the DNA matches it firmly. The size entry is marked missing in some rows and otherwise reads once, few, many or a size class.

abundance	v_gene	d_gene	j_gene	CDR3aa	CDR3nt
.	TRBV19	TRBD1	TRBJ1-5	CASSPGTGFGNQPQHF	TGTGCCAGTAGTCCCGGGACAGGGTTTGGAAATCAGCCCCAGCATTTT
.	TRBV7-2	.	TRBJ1-6	CASSPRVTNNSPLHF	TGTGCCAGCAGCCCCCGGGTAACTAATAATTCACCCCTCCACTTT
.	TRBV27	TRBD1	TRBJ1-6	CASSFRTGSSYNSPLHF	TGTGCCAGCAGTTTCCGGACAGGGAGTTCCTATAATTCACCCCTCCACTTT
.	TRBV27	TRBD1	TRBJ2-2	CASRSRDRSTGELFF	TGTGCCAGCAGAAGCCGGGACAGAAGCACCGGGGAGCTGTTTTTT
.	TRBV2	.	TRBJ1-5	CASSDRGGSNQPQHF	TGTGCCAGCAGTGACAGGGGCGGAAGCAATCAGCCCCAGCATTTT
.	TRBV9	TRBD1	TRBJ2-5	CASSDTGGRETQYF	TGTGCCAGCAGTGATACAGGGGGCCGGGAGACCCAGTACTTC
.	TRBV27	TRBD1	TRBJ1-2	CASRGSGQGLTYGYTF	TGTGCCAGCAGGGGCTCGGGACAGGGTCTCACCTATGGCTACACCTTC
.	TRBV11-2	.	TRBJ1-6	CASSLGLGNSPLHF	TGTGCCAGCAGCTTAGGACTAGGTAATTCACCCCTCCACTTT
once	TRBV25-1	TRBD1	TRBJ2-7	CASSVQTGGSYEQYF	TGTGCCAGCAGTGTCCAGACAGGGGGCTCCTACGAGCAGTACTTC
.	TRBV19	.	TRBJ1-3	CASSQASSGNTIYF	TGTGCCAGTAGTCAGGCTTCCTCTGGAAACACCATATATTTT
.	TRBV12-5	TRBD1	TRBJ1-6	CASGLFPGPGQGDSPLHF	TGTGCTAGTGGTTTGTTCCCCGGTCCGGGACAGGGAGATTCACCCCTCCACTTT
few	TRBV19	TRBD1	TRBJ1-5	CASDTGVWSNQPQHF	TGTGCCAGTGATACAGGGGTTTGGAGCAATCAGCCCCAGCATTTT
.	TRBV7-6	.	TRBJ2-5	CASSLGAGLGETQYF	TGTGCCAGCAGCTTAGGGGCAGGGTTGGGCGAGACCCAGTACTTC
.	TRBV7-8	.	TRBJ2-7	CASSRGEGYEQYF	TGTGCCAGCAGCCGGGGAGAGGGCTACGAGCAGTACTTC
.	TRBV19	TRBD1	TRBJ1-5	CASSISGTGVSNQPQHF	TGTGCCAGTAGTATCTCAGGGACAGGGGTTAGCAATCAGCCCCAGCATTTT
.	TRBV2	TRBD1	TRBJ1-5	CASTGTGGRQPQHF	TGTGCCAGCACGGGGACAGGGGGCCGACAGCCCCAGCATTTT
.	TRBV28	TRBD1	TRBJ2-5	CASSLLDQGAGETQYF	TGTGCCAGCAGTTTATTGGATCAGGGGGCGGGAGAGACCCAGTACTTC
.	TRBV6-2/TRBV6-3	TRBD1	TRBJ2-1	CASSQNRGSSYNEQFF	TGTGCCAGCAGCCAGAACAGGGGCAGCTCCTACAATGAGCAGTTCTTC
.	TRBV19	TRBD1	TRBJ1-6	CASSIRIDRRRGRRGSPLHF	TGTGCCAGTAGTATCCGTATCGACCGACGCAGGGGGCGACGGGGATCACCCCTCCACTTT
.	TRBV30	.	TRBJ1-3	CAWSSVANSGNTIYF	TGTGCCTGGAGTTCAGTAGCCAACTCTGGAAACACCATATATTTT
.	TRBV4-3	.	TRBJ2-3	CASSQDYAGVGTDTQYF	TGCGCCAGCAGCCAAGATTATGCAGGGGTAGGCACAGATACGCAGTATTTT
.	TRBV2	.	TRBJ1-6	CASSDRVRSYNSPLHF	TGTGCCAGCAGTGACAGGGTCCGCTCCTATAATTCACCCCTCCACTTT
once	TRBV16	.	TRBJ2-2	CASSLKNTGELFF	TGTGCCAGCAGCCTAAAGAACACCGGGGAGCTGTTTTTT
.	TRBV19	TRBD1	TRBJ2-6	CASSPRGHSGANVLTF	TGTGCCAGTAGTCCGAGGGGGCACTCTGGGGCCAACGTCCTGACTTTC
.	TRBV2	TRBD2	TRBJ2-1	CASLGRRLAGDSSYNEQFF	TGTGCCAGCTTAGGGCGTAGACTAGCGGGGGATAGCTCCTACAATGAGCAGTTCTTC
.	TRBV5-4	TRBD1	TRBJ1-2	CASRWDRTNGYTF	TGTGCCAGCAGATGGGACAGGACAAATGGCTACACCTTC
.	TRBV24-1	TRBD1	TRBJ1-1	CATSEPGQGVGAFF	TGTGCCACCAGTGAGCCCGGACAGGGGGTTGGGGCTTTCTTT
.	TRBV5-1	.	TRBJ2-7	CASSLAGGLGTYEQYF	TGCGCCAGCAGCTTGGCCGGGGGACTGGGGACCTACGAGCAGTACTTC
.	TRBV5-5	.	TRBJ2-5	CASSFVTGETQYF	TGTGCCAGCAGCTTCGTTACTGGAGAGACCCAGTACTTC
.	TRBV28	.	TRBJ2-3	CASRTRGSDTQYF	TGTGCCAGCAGGACAAGGGGAAGCGATACGCAGTATTTT
.	TRBV12-5	.	TRBJ2-7	CASGLVRQGPQEQYF	TGTGCTAGTGGTTTGGTACGGCAGGGCCCCCAGGAGCAGTACTTC
.	TRBV28	TRBD1	TRBJ2-7	CASSLSPTGGYEQYF	TGTGCCAGCAGTCTGTCCCCGACAGGGGGATACGAGCAGTACTTC
.	TRBV10-3	TRBD1	TRBJ2-3	CAISVGQGSTDTQYF	TGTGCCATCAGTGTGGGACAGGGGAGCACAGATACGCAGTATTTT
.	TRBV7-2	TRBD1	TRBJ2-7	CASSLRQGSSYEQYF	TGTGCCAGCAGCTTGAGACAGGGGAGCTCCTACGAGCAGTACTTC
.	TRBV5-4	.	TRBJ1-6	CASSRENGVSPLHF	TGTGCCAGCAGTAGAGAAAACGGGGTCTCACCCCTCCACTTT
once	TRBV12-3/TRBV12-4	TRBD1	TRBJ1-1	CASSLGQGASAFF	TGTGCCAGCAGCCTAGGACAGGGAGCGAGTGCTTTCTTT
.	TRBV18	TRBD1	TRBJ1-3	CASSPLRGQGATGNTIYF	TGTGCCAGCTCACCACTACGAGGACAGGGAGCGACTGGAAACACCATATATTTT
.	TRBV3-1/TRBV3-2	.	TRBJ2-7	CASSQVGGQEQYF	TGTGCCAGCAGCCAAGTGGGGGGGCAAGAGCAGTACTTC
.	TRBV28	TRBD1	TRBJ1-1	CASSYRQGGWVNTEAFF	TGTGCCAGCAGTTACCGACAGGGGGGTTGGGTAAACACTGAAGCTTTCTTT
.	TRBV5-1	.	TRBJ2-3	CASSLVGLPDTQYF	TGCGCCAGCAGCTTGGTTGGGCTACCAGATACGCAGTATTTT
.	TRBV4-2	.	TRBJ1-6	CASSQGEYSSYNSPLHF	TGTGCCAGCAGCCAAGGAGAGTATAGCTCCTATAATTCACCCCTCCACTTT
.	TRBV6-5	.	TRBJ1-5	CASSRREYSNQPQHF	TGTGCCAGCAGTCGACGGGAATATAGCAATCAGCCCCAGCATTTT
.	TRBV5-1	.	TRBJ2-7	CASSLVPGDSYEQYF	TGCGCCAGCAGCTTGGTCCCAGGGGACTCCTACGAGCAGTACTTC
once	TRBV2	.	TRBJ2-2	CASRSAANTGELFF	TGTGCCAGCAGGAGCGCCGCGAACACCGGGGAGCTGTTTTTT
few	TRBV4-1	TRBD2	TRBJ2-7	CASSQISGGPYEQYF	TGCGCCAGCAGCCAAATTAGCGGGGGGCCCTACGAGCAGTACTTC
.	TRBV7-2	.	TRBJ1-1	CASSLDPGGTEAFF	TGTGCCAGCAGCTTAGACCCCGGGGGAACTGAAGCTTTCTTT
.	TRBV3-1/TRBV3-2	TRBD2	TRBJ2-1	CASSQGTRYAEQFF	TGTGCCAGCAGCCAAGGGACTAGATACGCTGAGCAGTTCTTC
.	TRBV5-1	.	TRBJ1-5	CASSLGQGLNQPQHF	TGCGCCAGCAGCTTGGGGCAGGGGCTCAATCAGCCCCAGCATTTT